This T cell receptor (beta chain) was captured in a study of blood T cell repertoires in COVID-19. In the study's own analysis: Reference gene primer amplification in the assay estimated nucleated cell counts. The data were produced by immunoSEQ multiplex PCR, yet TCRdb's version contains in-frame clones alone and is incomplete. The V and J calls and clone size were taken over from that table, and D and trimming were inferred from the DNA. The sample holds 250,000 or so clones, 80% to 90% seen once. Trimming cost V 2 bases and J 4 bases, with 18 bases left between them. The germline V gene encodes CDR1 SGDLS and CDR2 YYNGEE. The CDR3 is 17 amino acids. Individuals drawn from 20 to 30 US areas were roughly 18 to 100 years old. Cohorts were based on clinical histories the participants reported. During the 2 weeks before they entered the study, exposed participants had met someone with a PCR-confirmed or clinician-diagnosed COVID-19 case.

The chain uses TRBV9 and TRBJ2-2; perhaps TRBD1 as D (5 bases). This TCR was sampled from a woman aged 45 to 65 who had been exposed to COVID-19. Sequenced input: PBMCs or T cells enriched from blood (not recorded which). CDR3 sequence (DNA): TGTGCCAGCAGCGTCTTAGGCGGCAGGGTGGGCACCGGGGAGCTGTTTTTT. Translation: CASSVLGGRVGTGELFF.